This entry features one TCR beta chain sequence. Its binding antigen is unknown. Per-nucleotide qualities are absent, and no much larger clonotype sits a single base away. The library was produced with RACE. This sample was sequenced with a NextSeq 500. During library preparation, unique molecular identifiers were attached to individual cDNA molecules so that TCRs could be counted in a quantitative, reproducible way. From each blood RNA sample, both TCR alpha and TCR beta chains were sequenced. As for the authors' bioinformatics: The median number of TCRs per sample was 85,000 to 100,000, ranging from roughly 23,224 to 700,000. The Decombinator software suite was used to annotate V, J and CDR3 in the TCR reads. For the PS versus PT1 abundance plots, all samples were subsampled to the same number of TCRs (28,000). TCRs were defined as expanded if absent before sensitization and observed at least eight times at the 2-week time point. TCRdb's own reprocessing of the public reads used fastp at Q25 and MiXCR and kept productive beta chains. A single entry per CDR3 protein holds the most common genes and DNA from its merged rows. The V and J calls follow TCRdb's processing rather than the paper's. Across this sample there are more than 70,000 distinct CDR3 sequences, with about a tenth seen only once. The ten largest clones represent more than 1% of the sample.

The sample's time point label, decoded: patch test 3, about 24 weeks after DPC sensitization. The sample's treatment or condition label is to be understood as: therapeutic diphenylcyclopropenone sensitization with weekly scalp DPC. At each patch-test visit, blood was drawn before the patch test was applied. To be eligible, patients had to be aged 18 to 70, diagnosed with alopecia and judged suitable for DPC therapy, while pregnant patients were excluded. Unfractionated whole blood was collected in Tempus Blood RNA tubes, and total RNA was extracted from that blood. The data were obtained in a study of human T cells and chemical hapten exposure (dated by TCRdb to the early 2020s). Broadly, across the study: For sensitization, 2% DPC in acetone was applied to a roughly 2 cm by roughly 2 cm area of upper inner arm skin. Weekly therapeutic DPC doses were additionally applied to the scalp of patients throughout the roughly 25-week study period. Patch testing was performed on the upper back with Finn chambers containing 0.01% DPC, and the patch tests were scored after 6 days according to International Contact Dermatitis Research Group standards. The patient cohort, mostly female, included alopecia areata with under or over 50% scalp involvement, alopecia totalis and alopecia universalis. Libraries were pooled for sequencing, and variation in per-sample TCR yields was attributed mainly to small differences in library volumes within the pool. In alopecia patients, the study followed how the peripheral blood TCR repertoire changed in vivo over primary and secondary sensitization to diphenylcyclopropenone (DPC), a hapten. Blood samples were taken from patients before sensitization (week 0) and at 2, 6 and about 24 weeks after DPC sensitization. For TCR sequencing, blood came from over 25 alopecia patients at anywhere from one to four time points (pre-sensitization, 2, 6 and 24 weeks). What the study reported, not specific to this receptor: No change with DPC sensitization was found in the number of TCRs above 1 in 1000 frequency, and no evidence of global repertoire structure alterations was found. Repeated subsampling changed both the strength of the expansion versus patch-test correlation and the threshold at which that correlation became significant. The number of PT1 expanded TCRs positively correlated with patch test score, significant at thresholds 8, 16 and 32 but not 4. Expanded TCRs formed significantly more large CDR3 similarity clusters than pre-sensitization or healthy control sets, consistent with antigen-driven responses. Because all patients had alopecia, a presumed autoimmune disease, the immune response of the patients might differ from that of healthy individuals.

Sample: whole blood, taken in connection with sensitization to the hapten diphenylcyclopropenone (DPC). The TCR comes from a woman aged 30 to 39 with alopecia areata. Some clones in this sample may be carry-over from other donors' samples.

The DNA is TGTGCCATCAGTGAGTCGGCAGGCACCCGAGAGACCCAGTACTTC. It encodes CAISESAGTRETQYF. The V and J segments used are TRBV10-3 and TRBJ2-5, with the D segment identity uncertain. The germline V gene sets CDR1 to ENHRY and CDR2 to SYGVKD. V is reduced by 0 bases and J by 4 bases, leaving a spacing of 12 bases between them. Spanning cysteine to phenylalanine, the CDR3 consists of 15 amino acids. The kept DNA is CDR3 alone, 45 bases in frame from the first base.